Following are 30 T cell receptor beta chains from one sample sequenced in a study of sequential checkpoint blockade in melanoma. Regarding treatment: randomized to nivolumab then ipilimumab (arm A) or the reverse (arm B). TCRdb's copy holds only in-frame clones and misses some; the assay was immunoSEQ multiplex PCR. The sample includes about 16,000 clones, 85% to 95% of them seen just once. The sequencing used CD8+ T cells sorted from blood (inferred from file names), collected from a patient given nivolumab and ipilimumab in sequence. The receptor set was obtained from a human donor with melanoma.

Remarks on this clone: The junction departs from the called germline gene at one end, perhaps through a read error. V is TRBV7-7 and J is TRBJ1-4, with D uncertain. Germline V gene lookup returns CDR1 SSHAT and CDR2 FNYEAQ (reference sequence). This CDR3 spans 13 amino acids. The CDR3 DNA follows: TGTGCTAGCAGCTTAGCAATAGGAGAAGAACTGTTTTTT. It translates to CASSLAIGEELFF.

The V call is TRBV27, the J call TRBJ1-2; D is undetermined. The CDR3 is made up of 14 amino acids. V shed 5 bases and J shed 6 bases, with 16 bases lying between them. Germline V CDR1 and CDR2: MNHEY, SMNVEV (reference sequence). Here the CDR3 reads CASSPREVLDGYTF. Here the CDR3 DNA reads TGTGCCAGCAGTCCCCGGGAAGTCCTGGATGGCTACACCTTC.

V and J are TRBV19 and TRBJ2-7, with 9 bases matching TRBD2. CDR3 size: 15 residues. CDR1 is LNHDA, CDR2 SQIVND, per germline (reference sequence). Trimming removed 5 bases from V and 4 bases from J; junction bases left unmatched: 9. CDR3 in amino acids: CASSSRSGSGYEQYF. The CDR3 nucleotides read TGTGCCAGTAGTTCACGTAGCGGGAGCGGGTACGAGCAGTACTTC.

The CDR3, as DNA: TGTGCCAGCAGTAAGGGGGCGGGCTACAATCAGCCCCAGCATTTT. It yields the protein CASSKGAGYNQPQHF. The chain couples TRBV27 to TRBJ1-5, with TRBD1 matching 7 bases. This CDR3 region has 15 residues. Trimming at V came to 5 bases and at J to 3 bases, leaving 7 bases not matched to a gene. Germline CDR1 is MNHEY and CDR2 is SMNVEV (reference sequence).

The CDR3, as DNA: TGTGCCAGCAGCCAAGGGGACAGGGCCTACGAGCAGTACGTC. Its protein is CASSQGDRAYEQYV. The genes are TRBV4-2 and TRBJ2-7; 9 bases map to TRBD1. Losses at the gene ends were 1 base for V and 2 bases for J; bases not matched to a gene: 0. The CDR3 extends over 14 amino acids. Looked up from germline, CDR1 is LGHNA and CDR2 is YNFKEQ.

J is TRBJ2-7 and V is TRBV9, with 13 bases that match TRBD2. The ends lost 3 bases at V and 7 bases at J; junction bases unmatched: 4. The CDR3 runs 14 residues. Per germline, CDR1 SGDLS and CDR2 YYNGEE. CDR3 sequence: CASSGTSGSVEQYF. The CDR3 nucleotides read TGTGCCAGCAGCGGGACTAGCGGGAGTGTAGAGCAGTACTTC.

This clone was seen only once. The chain links TRBV5-4 to TRBJ2-7; TRBD2 might be the D (7 bases). V lost 0 bases to trimming and J lost 5 bases, with 18 bases between them. CDR1 is SGHNT and CDR2 is YYREEE in the germline V gene (reference sequence). This CDR3 contains 16 residues. This chain's CDR3 is CASSLGIGGRVHEQYF. The CDR3, as DNA: TGTGCCAGCAGCTTGGGGATAGGGGGGAGGGTCCACGAGCAGTACTTC.

The rearrangement links TRBV19 to TRBJ2-7; 10 positions agree with TRBD2. The CDR3 loop spans 14 amino acids. Trimming at V came to 3 bases and at J to 3 bases, leaving 2 bases not matched to a gene. CDR1 LNHDA and CDR2 SQIVND come from the germline V gene (reference sequence). The CDR3 sequence: CASSIGTSVYEQYF. As DNA, the CDR3 is TGTGCCAGTAGTATCGGGACTAGCGTCTACGAGCAGTACTTC.

The chain uses TRBV27 and TRBJ1-2, with TRBD1 matching 10 bases. This CDR3 region has 14 residues. Germline V gives CDR1 MNHEY, CDR2 SMNVEV (reference sequence). Losses at the gene ends were 4 bases for V and 8 bases for J; bases not matched to a gene: 7. The CDR3 region has the DNA TGTGCCAGCAGTTGGGGACAGGGGATGGGAGGCTACACCTTC. Encoded protein: CASSWGQGMGGYTF.

The genes are TRBV28 and TRBJ2-7; TRBD1 aligns across 9 bases. The CDR3 has 15 amino acids. After removal of 5 bases from V and 1 base from J, the junction contained 6 bases not matched to a gene. The germline CDR1 and CDR2 sequences are MDHEN and SYDVKM. For the CDR3, the DNA is TGTGCCAGCAGTGCTACAGGGGGCGCATCCTACGAGCAGTACTTC. Translating it yields CASSATGGASYEQYF.

The V gene is TRBV27, the J gene TRBJ2-3; 8 bases are a match to TRBD1. The CDR3 contains 15 residues. CDR1 is MNHEY and CDR2 is SMNVEV in the germline V gene (reference sequence). Germline trimming cut 5 bases from V and 4 bases from J; bases unmatched to any gene: 8. The CDR3 protein is CASSAPPDRADTQYF. The DNA for the CDR3 is TGTGCCAGCAGTGCACCCCCGGACAGGGCAGATACGCAGTATTTT.

The J gene is TRBJ1-5, the V gene TRBV2; D not certain. Germline V gives CDR1 SNHLY, CDR2 FYNNEI. CDR3 length equals 16 residues. V gave up 7 bases and J gave up 0 bases, with 16 bases separating them. The CDR3, as DNA: TGTGCCAGCACCACTACCGGTACCGATAGCAATCAGCCCCAGCATTTT. It translates to CASTTTGTDSNQPQHF.

The chain recombines TRBV27 with TRBJ2-1, with 9 bases identical to TRBD2. The CDR3 totals 15 residues. V shed 1 base and J 8 bases; nucleotides not matched to a gene: 6. The germline V gene has CDR1 MNHEY and CDR2 SMNVEV (reference sequence). The CDR3 is CASSLFAGGIHEQFF. The CDR3 DNA is TGTGCCAGCAGTTTATTCGCGGGAGGGATACATGAGCAGTTCTTC.

The chain has TRBV4-1 and TRBJ1-1, with D maybe TRBD1 (5 bases). Germline values: CDR1 MGHRA, CDR2 YSYEKL. V was shortened by 0 bases and J by 4 bases, with 12 bases between the two germline ends. The CDR3 totals 15 residues. The CDR3 DNA reads as TGCGCCAGCAGCCAAGAACCAGGGATGGGCACTGAAGCTTTCTTT. Translating gives CASSQEPGMGTEAFF.

The chain joins TRBV9 to TRBJ2-7; weak D call: TRBD2 (6 bases). The length of the CDR3 is 12 residues. Germline-derived CDR1 and CDR2 are SGDLS and YYNGEE. Trimming removed 3 bases from V and 6 bases from J, with 10 bases in between. The CDR3 protein is CASSDGSVEQYF. The CDR3 region has the DNA TGTGCCAGCAGCGACGGGAGTGTCGAGCAGTACTTC.

In this sample, this clone turned up once. The V gene is TRBV11-1, the J gene TRBJ2-7; 14 bases align to TRBD2. Trimming took 3 bases from V and 2 from J; bases not matched to a gene: 3. Germline assignment: CDR1 SGHAT and CDR2 FQDESV (reference sequence). This CDR3 comprises 16 residues. DNA for the CDR3: TGTGCCAGCAGCTTTGGGACTAGCGGGAGAGCCTACGAGCAGTACTTC. This translates into CASSFGTSGRAYEQYF.

This clone occurred a few times. The genes are TRBV6-1 and TRBJ2-7; tentatively, D is TRBD1 (5 bases). This CDR3 comprises 13 residues. V was shortened by 7 bases and J by 9 bases, with 19 bases between the two germline ends. In germline, CDR1 is MNHNS, CDR2 SASEGT. The CDR3 spells CASKEEWGQGQYV. Written as DNA, the CDR3 is TGTGCCAGCAAGGAAGAATGGGGCCAAGGGCAGTACGTC.

The gene calls are TRBV6-5 and TRBJ2-7, with TRBD1 matching 10 bases. The CDR3 runs to 14 residues. V lost 6 bases, J lost 3 bases, and 5 bases stayed unmatched. Germline V gene sequence: CDR1 MNHEY, CDR2 SVGAGI. The CDR3 region is CASSAGTGDYEQYF. The DNA of the CDR3 is TGTGCCAGCAGCGCCGGGACAGGGGACTACGAGCAGTACTTC.

The chain combines TRBV6-5 with TRBJ1-2; TRBD1 aligns across 11 bases. The CDR3 sequence is 16 residues long. J was trimmed by 8 bases and V by 2 bases; bases with no gene match: 10. CDR1 MNHEY and CDR2 SVGAGI come from the germline V gene. In DNA, the CDR3 is TGTGCCAGCAGTTACACATCCGCGGACAGGGGGCACGGCTACACCTTC. This translates into CASSYTSADRGHGYTF.

The genes are TRBV27 and TRBJ2-7; a possible D gene is TRBD2 (5 bases). The length of the CDR3 is 11 residues. Germline lookup yields CDR1 MNHEY and CDR2 SMNVEV (reference sequence). Trimming removed 6 bases from V and 3 bases from J, with 6 bases in between. CDR3 nucleotides: TGTGCCAGCAGGGGAGACTACGAGCAGTACTTC. This gives the protein CASRGDYEQYF.

The genes are TRBV19 and TRBJ2-7, with a possible D match to TRBD2 (6 bases). CDR3 length equals 16 residues. From germline, CDR1 is LNHDA and CDR2 SQIVND (reference sequence). The ends were cut back, 7 bases at V and 6 bases at J, with 25 bases in the middle. The CDR3 spells CASNPAGGLPVLEQYF. The CDR3 coding sequence is TGTGCCAGTAATCCCGCTGGGGGACTCCCAGTCCTCGAGCAGTACTTC.

This clone was seen a single time. The chain combines TRBV29-1 with TRBJ1-2; 10 bases map to TRBD1. CDR1 and CDR2 from the germline V gene are SQVTM and ANQGSEA. V trimming: 5 bases; J trimming: 4 bases; junction bases outside the gene matches: 4. The CDR3 is made up of 13 amino acids. The chain's CDR3 is CSVPGQGRYGYTF. The CDR3 coding sequence is TGCAGCGTTCCGGGACAGGGGCGCTATGGCTACACCTTC. The entire variable domain, with the rest obtained from reference TRBV29-1 and TRBJ1-2, is as follows: SAVISQKPSRDICQRGTSLTIQCQVDSQVTMMFWYRQQPGQSLTLIATANQGSEATYESGFVIDKFPISRPNLTFSTLTVSNMSPEDSSIYLCSVPGQGRYGYTFGSGTRLTVV.

This chain connects TRBV28 to TRBJ2-7; 8 bases line up with TRBD2. CDR1 is MDHEN, CDR2 SYDVKM, per germline. The CDR3 consists of 14 residues. V shed 6 bases and J 4 bases; nucleotides not matched to a gene: 8. The CDR3 DNA is TGTGCCAGCAGATCGGCAGCGGGAGTGTACGAGCAGTACTTC. It is translated as CASRSAAGVYEQYF.

The V gene is TRBV7-6, the J gene TRBJ2-7, with TRBD1 matching over 8 bases. After removal of 6 bases from V and 6 bases from J, the junction contained 13 bases not matched to a gene. Looked up from germline, CDR1 is SGHVS and CDR2 is FNYEAQ. This CDR3 has 15 amino acids. This CDR3 reads CASSPGTGGLSEQYF. The CDR3 bases are TGTGCCAGCAGTCCTGGGACAGGTGGACTCTCCGAGCAGTACTTC.

The V and J genes are TRBV9 and TRBJ1-5, with a possible D match to TRBD1 (6 bases). Trimming pared 1 base from V and 6 bases from J, leaving 11 bases between. Germline loops: CDR1 SGDLS, CDR2 YYNGEE. The CDR3 covers 14 residues. CDR3 region: CASSVWEGGQPQHF. The CDR3 nucleotides read TGTGCCAGCAGCGTATGGGAAGGGGGTCAGCCCCAGCATTTT.

This chain connects TRBV30 to TRBJ2-7; 10 nucleotides align to TRBD1. Germline V CDR1 and CDR2: GTSNPN, SVGIG (reference sequence). CDR3 length: 14 amino acids. The V segment lost 2 bases and the J segment 5 bases; nucleotides outside the gene matches: 6. This CDR3 is CAWSWTGGVHEQYF. The DNA of the CDR3 is TGTGCCTGGAGTTGGACAGGGGGTGTCCACGAGCAGTACTTC.

V usage is TRBV11-2 and J usage is TRBJ2-7; D might be TRBD1 (5 bases). This CDR3 has 15 residues. CDR1 SGHAT and CDR2 FQNNGV come from the germline V gene. V was shortened by 1 base and J by 3 bases, with 13 bases between the two germline ends. The CDR3 here is CASSLGQGSVYEQYV. The CDR3 region has the DNA TGTGCCAGCAGCTTAGGGCAGGGAAGTGTCTACGAGCAGTACGTC.

CDR3 DNA: TGCGCCAGCAGGGAGGGGGCGGCCTCCTACGAGCAGTACGTC. This encodes CASREGAASYEQYV. The chain employs TRBV5-1 and TRBJ2-7; D possibly corresponds to TRBD1 (7 bases). CDR1 is SGHRS and CDR2 is YFSETQ in the germline V gene. The CDR3 runs 14 residues. The V end was cut by 5 bases, the J end by 0 bases, with 12 bases between.

This clone was observed a single time. The V call is TRBV29-1, the J call TRBJ2-5; 7 bases line up with TRBD1. The DNA end is a closer match to TRBJ2-7, so the J assignment may be wrong. The CDR3 runs to 13 residues. Germline V gene data show CDR1 as SQVTM and CDR2 as ANQGSEA. CDR3 nucleotide sequence: TGCAGCGTTGTGGCGCAGGGGGAGTACGAGCAGTACTTC. It translates to CSVVAQGEYEQYF.

The V gene is TRBV9, the J gene TRBJ1-2; TRBD1 matches at 8 bases. Germline trimming cut 0 bases from V and 8 bases from J; bases unmatched to any gene: 6. The CDR3 loop spans 14 amino acids. Looked up from germline, CDR1 is SGDLS and CDR2 is YYNGEE. The CDR3 nucleotides are TGTGCCAGCAGCGTAGATTCAGGGGGCCAGGGCTACACCTTC. It specifies CASSVDSGGQGYTF.